This T cell receptor beta chain is from a study of blood T cell repertoires in COVID-19. Across the whole study: COVID-19 samples, acute and convalescent, were from the United States, Italy and Spain. Nucleic acid was either cDNA or gDNA, and it came from T cells, B-cell-depleted T cells, or PBMCs.

Clones were read by immunoSEQ multiplex PCR, and TCRdb kept only the in-frame ones, dropping some. This table has approximately 470,000 clones, roughly 87% appearing once. CDR3 size: 15 residues. The sequence was obtained from a woman under 30 who had recovered from COVID-19. What was sequenced was PBMCs or T cells enriched from blood (not recorded which). The gene calls are TRBV21-1 and TRBJ2-7; TRBD1, the table's D call, was not compared with the DNA. TRBV21-1 is flagged as a pseudogene. In DNA form, the CDR3 reads TGTGCCAGCAGCCAACGTCGGGACAGGGCGGACGAGCAGTACTTC. This encodes CASSQRRDRADEQYF.